Sequencing of this TCR beta chain was carried out in a study of technical replicates of blood from several donors. The V and J ends lost 0 bases and 5 bases respectively, with 12 bases between them. The CDR3 consists of 15 residues. The germline V gene encodes CDR1 MNHEY and CDR2 SMNVEV (reference sequence). Clones were read by immunoSEQ multiplex PCR, and TCRdb kept only the in-frame ones, dropping some. The sample consists of over 55,000 clones, 90% to 95% of them appearing once. This receptor was obtained from a human donor in good health. Some clones in this sample may be carry-over from other donors' samples. The sequenced sample consisted of PBMCs. V and J are TRBV27 and TRBJ2-3, with a possible D match to TRBD1 (6 bases). The chain's CDR3 is CASSLSGRGEDTQYF. Written as DNA, the CDR3 is TGTGCCAGCAGTTTATCAGGCAGGGGCGAAGATACGCAGTATTTT.